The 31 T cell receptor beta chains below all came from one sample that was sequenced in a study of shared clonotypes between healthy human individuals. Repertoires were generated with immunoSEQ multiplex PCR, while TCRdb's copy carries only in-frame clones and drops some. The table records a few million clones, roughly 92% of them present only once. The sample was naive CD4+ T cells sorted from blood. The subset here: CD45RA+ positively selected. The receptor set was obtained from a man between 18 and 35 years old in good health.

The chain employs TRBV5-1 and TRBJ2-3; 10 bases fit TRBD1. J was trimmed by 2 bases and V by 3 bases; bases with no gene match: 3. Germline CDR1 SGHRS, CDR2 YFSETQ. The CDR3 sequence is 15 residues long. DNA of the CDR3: TGCGCCAGCAGCTGGGGACAGGGGTTCACAGATACGCAGTATTTT. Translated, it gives CASSWGQGFTDTQYF.

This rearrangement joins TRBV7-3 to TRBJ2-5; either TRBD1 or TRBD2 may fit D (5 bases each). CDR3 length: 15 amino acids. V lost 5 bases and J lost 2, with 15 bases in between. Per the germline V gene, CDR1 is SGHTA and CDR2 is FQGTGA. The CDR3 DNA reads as TGTGCCAGCAGCCCACTTGGGGGACCACAAGAGACCCAGTACTTC. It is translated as CASSPLGGPQETQYF.

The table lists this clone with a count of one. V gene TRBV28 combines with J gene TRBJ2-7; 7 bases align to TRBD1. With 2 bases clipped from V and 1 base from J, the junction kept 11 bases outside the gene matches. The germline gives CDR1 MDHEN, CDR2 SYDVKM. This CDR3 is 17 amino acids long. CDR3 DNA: TGTGCCAGCAGTTTAATAGGGGGCGCCGGTGGATCCTACGAGCAGTACTTC. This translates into CASSLIGGAGGSYEQYF.

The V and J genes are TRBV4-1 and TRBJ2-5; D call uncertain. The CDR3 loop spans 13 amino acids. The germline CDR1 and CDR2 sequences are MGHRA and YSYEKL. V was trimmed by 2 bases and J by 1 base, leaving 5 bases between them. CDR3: CASSQWAQETQYF. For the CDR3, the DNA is TGCGCCAGCAGCCAATGGGCCCAAGAGACCCAGTACTTC.

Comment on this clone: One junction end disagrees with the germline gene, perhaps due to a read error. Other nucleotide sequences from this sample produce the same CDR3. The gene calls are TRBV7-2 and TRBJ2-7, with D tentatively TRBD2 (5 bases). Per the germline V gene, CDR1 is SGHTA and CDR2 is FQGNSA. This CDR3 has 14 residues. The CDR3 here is CASSLGGTTYEQYF. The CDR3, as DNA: TGTGCCAGCAGTTTAGGAGGAACCACCTACGAGCAGTACTTC.

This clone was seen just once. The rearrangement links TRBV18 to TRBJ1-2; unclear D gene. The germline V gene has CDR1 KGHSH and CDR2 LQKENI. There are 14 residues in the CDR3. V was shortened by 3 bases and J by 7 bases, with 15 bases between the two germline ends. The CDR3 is CASSPFLVLGGYTF. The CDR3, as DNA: TGTGCCAGCTCACCGTTTTTGGTTTTGGGTGGCTACACCTTC. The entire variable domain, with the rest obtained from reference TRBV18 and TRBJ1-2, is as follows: NAGVMQNPRHLVRRRGQEARLRCSPMKGHSHVYWYRQLPEEGLKFMVYLQKENIIDESGMPKERFSAEFPKEGPSILRIQQVVRGDSAAYFCASSPFLVLGGYTFGSGTRLTVV.

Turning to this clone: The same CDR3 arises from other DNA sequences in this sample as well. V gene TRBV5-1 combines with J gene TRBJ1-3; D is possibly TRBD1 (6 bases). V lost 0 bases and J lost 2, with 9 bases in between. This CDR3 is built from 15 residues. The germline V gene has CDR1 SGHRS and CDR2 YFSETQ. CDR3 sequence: CASSLEGGTGNTIYF. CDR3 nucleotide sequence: TGCGCCAGCAGCTTGGAAGGGGGAACTGGAAACACCATATATTTT.

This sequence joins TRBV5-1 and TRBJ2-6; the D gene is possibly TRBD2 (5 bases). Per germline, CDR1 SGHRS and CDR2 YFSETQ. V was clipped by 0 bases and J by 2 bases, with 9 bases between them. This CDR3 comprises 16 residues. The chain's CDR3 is CASSLEGDAGANVLTF. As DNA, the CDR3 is TGCGCCAGCAGCTTGGAGGGAGATGCTGGGGCCAACGTCCTGACTTTC.

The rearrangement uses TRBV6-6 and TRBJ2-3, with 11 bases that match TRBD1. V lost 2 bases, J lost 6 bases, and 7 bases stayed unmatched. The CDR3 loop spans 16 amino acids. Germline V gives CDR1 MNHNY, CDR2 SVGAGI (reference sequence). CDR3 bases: TGTGCCAGCAGTTACCCCGGGGACAGGGGGTGGGATACGCAGTATTTT. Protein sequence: CASSYPGDRGWDTQYF.

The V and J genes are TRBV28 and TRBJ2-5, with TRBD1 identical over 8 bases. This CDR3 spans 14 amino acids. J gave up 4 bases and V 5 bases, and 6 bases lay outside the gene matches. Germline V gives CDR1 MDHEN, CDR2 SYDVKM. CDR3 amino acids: CASSVTGAPETQYF. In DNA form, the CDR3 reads TGTGCCAGCAGTGTGACAGGGGCTCCAGAGACCCAGTACTTC.

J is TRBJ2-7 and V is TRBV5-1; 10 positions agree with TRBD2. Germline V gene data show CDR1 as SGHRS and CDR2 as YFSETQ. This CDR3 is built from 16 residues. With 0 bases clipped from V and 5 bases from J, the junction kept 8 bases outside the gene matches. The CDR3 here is CASSLGASGGTDEQYF. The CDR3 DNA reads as TGCGCCAGCAGCTTGGGGGCTAGCGGGGGAACGGACGAGCAGTACTTC.

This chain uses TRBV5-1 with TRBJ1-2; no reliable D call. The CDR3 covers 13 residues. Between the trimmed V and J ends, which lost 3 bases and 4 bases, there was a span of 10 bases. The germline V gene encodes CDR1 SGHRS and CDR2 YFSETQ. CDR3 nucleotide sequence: TGCGCCAGCAGCTCTGACTGGGGCTATGGCTACACCTTC. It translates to CASSSDWGYGYTF. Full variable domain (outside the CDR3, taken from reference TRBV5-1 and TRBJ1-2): KAGVTQTPRYLIKTRGQQVTLSCSPISGHRSVSWYQQTPGQGLQFLFEYFSETQRNKGNFPGRFSGRQFSNSRSEMNVSTLELGDSALYLCASSSDWGYGYTFGSGTRLTVV.

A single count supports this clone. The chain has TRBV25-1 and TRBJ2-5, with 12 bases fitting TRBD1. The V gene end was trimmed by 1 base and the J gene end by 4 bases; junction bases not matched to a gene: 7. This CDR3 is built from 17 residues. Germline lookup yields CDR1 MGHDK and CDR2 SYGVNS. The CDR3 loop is CASSEFGTGGRRETQYF. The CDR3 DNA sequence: TGTGCCAGCAGTGAATTTGGGACAGGGGGCAGACGAGAGACCCAGTACTTC.

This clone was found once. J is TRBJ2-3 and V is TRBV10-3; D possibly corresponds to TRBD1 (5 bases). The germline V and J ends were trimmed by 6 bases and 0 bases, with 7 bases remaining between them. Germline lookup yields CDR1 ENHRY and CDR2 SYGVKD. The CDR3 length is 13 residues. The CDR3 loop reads CAIRPGSTDTQYF. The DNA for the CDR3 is TGTGCCATCAGGCCAGGGAGCACAGATACGCAGTATTTT.

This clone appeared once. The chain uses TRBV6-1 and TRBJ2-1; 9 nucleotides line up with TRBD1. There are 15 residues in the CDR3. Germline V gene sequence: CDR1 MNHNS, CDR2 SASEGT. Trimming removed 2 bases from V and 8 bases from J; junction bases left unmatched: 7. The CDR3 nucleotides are TGTGCCAGCAGTGAAAGGGACAGGGTACCCGATGAGCAGTTCTTC. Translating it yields CASSERDRVPDEQFF.

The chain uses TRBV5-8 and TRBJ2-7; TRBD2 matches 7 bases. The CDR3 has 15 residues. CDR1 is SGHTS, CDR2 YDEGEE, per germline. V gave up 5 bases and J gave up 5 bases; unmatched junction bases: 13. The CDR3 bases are TGTGCCAGCAGATTCCGTGGGGGGGTAGTTGACGAGCAGTACTTC. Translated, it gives CASRFRGGVVDEQYF.

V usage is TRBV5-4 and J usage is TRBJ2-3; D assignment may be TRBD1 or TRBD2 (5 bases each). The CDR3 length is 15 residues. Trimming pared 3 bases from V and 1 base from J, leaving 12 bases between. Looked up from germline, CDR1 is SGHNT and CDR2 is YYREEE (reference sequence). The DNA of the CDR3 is TGTGCCAGCAGCTCCGGGACGGCCCGCACAGATACGCAGTATTTT. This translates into CASSSGTARTDTQYF.

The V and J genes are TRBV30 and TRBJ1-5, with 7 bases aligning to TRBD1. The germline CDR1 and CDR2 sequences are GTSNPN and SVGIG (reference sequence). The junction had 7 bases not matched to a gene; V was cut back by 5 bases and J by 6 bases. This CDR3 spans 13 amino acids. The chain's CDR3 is CAWGTDRAQPQHF. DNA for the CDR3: TGTGCCTGGGGGACAGATAGGGCTCAGCCCCAGCATTTT.

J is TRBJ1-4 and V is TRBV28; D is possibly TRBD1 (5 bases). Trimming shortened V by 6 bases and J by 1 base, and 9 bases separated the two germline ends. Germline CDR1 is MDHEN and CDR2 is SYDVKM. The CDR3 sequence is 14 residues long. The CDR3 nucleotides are TGTGCCAGCAGCTCAGGGATAACTAATGAAAAACTGTTTTTT. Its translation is CASSSGITNEKLFF.

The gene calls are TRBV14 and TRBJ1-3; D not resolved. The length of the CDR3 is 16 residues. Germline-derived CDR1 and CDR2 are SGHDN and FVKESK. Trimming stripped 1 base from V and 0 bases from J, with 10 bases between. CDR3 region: CASSQGGPSSGNTIYF. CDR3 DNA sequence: TGTGCCAGCAGCCAAGGTGGGCCCAGCTCTGGAAACACCATATATTTT.

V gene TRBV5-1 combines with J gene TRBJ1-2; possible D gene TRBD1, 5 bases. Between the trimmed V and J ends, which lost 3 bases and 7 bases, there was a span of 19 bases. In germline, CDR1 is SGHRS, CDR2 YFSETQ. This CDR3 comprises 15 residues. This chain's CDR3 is CASSSWMGPLRGYTF. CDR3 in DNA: TGCGCCAGCAGCTCCTGGATGGGACCGCTTCGTGGCTACACCTTC.

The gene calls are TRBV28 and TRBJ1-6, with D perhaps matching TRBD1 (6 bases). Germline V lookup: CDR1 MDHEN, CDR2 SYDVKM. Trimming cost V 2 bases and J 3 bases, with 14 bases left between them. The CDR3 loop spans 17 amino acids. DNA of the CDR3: TGTGCCAGCAGTTTAGGGGGGGCAAGCGGCTATAATTCACCCCTCCACTTT. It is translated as CASSLGGASGYNSPLHF.

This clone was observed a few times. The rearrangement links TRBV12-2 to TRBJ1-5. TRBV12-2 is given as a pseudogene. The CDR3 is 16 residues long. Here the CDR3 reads CASRFGSRGENQPQHF. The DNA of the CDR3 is TGTGCAAGTCGCTTCGGCTCGAGAGGGGAAAATCAGCCCCAGCATTTT.

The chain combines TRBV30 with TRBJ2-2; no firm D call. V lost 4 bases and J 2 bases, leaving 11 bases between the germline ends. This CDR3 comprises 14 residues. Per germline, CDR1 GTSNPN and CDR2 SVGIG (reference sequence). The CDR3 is CAWTPIRNTGELFF. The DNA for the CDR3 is TGTGCCTGGACCCCGATAAGAAACACCGGGGAGCTGTTTTTT.

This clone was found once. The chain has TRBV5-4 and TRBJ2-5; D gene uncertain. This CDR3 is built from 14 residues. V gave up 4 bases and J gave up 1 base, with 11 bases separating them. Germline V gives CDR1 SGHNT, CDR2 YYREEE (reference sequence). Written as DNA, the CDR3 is TGTGCCAGCAGCCGGCCAGCTTCCCAAGAGACCCAGTACTTC. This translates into CASSRPASQETQYF.

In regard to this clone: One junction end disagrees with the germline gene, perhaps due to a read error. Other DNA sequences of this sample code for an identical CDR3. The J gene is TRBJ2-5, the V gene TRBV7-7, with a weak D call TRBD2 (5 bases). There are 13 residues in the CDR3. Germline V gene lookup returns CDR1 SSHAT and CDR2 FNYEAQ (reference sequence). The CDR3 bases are TGTGCTAGCAGCCCTGGACTTCAAGAGACCCAGTACTTC. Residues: CASSPGLQETQYF.

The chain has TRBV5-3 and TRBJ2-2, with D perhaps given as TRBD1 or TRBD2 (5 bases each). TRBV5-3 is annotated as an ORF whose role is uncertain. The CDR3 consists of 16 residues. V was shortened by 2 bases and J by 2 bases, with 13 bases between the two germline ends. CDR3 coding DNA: TGTGCCAGAAGCTTCCAGGGACGGAGTAACACCGGGGAGCTGTTTTTT. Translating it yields CARSFQGRSNTGELFF.

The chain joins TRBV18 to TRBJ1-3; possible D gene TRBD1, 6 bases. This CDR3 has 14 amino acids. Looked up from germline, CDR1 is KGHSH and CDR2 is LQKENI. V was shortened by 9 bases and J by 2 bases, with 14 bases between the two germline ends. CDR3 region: CASVDRHPGNTIYF. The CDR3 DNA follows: TGTGCCAGTGTGGACAGACACCCTGGAAACACCATATATTTT.

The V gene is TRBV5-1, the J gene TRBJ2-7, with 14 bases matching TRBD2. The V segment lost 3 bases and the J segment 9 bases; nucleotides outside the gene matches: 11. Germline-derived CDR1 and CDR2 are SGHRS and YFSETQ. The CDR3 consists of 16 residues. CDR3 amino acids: CASSSEPGLAGVGQYF. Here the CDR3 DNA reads TGCGCCAGCAGCTCAGAACCGGGACTAGCGGGGGTCGGGCAGTACTTC.

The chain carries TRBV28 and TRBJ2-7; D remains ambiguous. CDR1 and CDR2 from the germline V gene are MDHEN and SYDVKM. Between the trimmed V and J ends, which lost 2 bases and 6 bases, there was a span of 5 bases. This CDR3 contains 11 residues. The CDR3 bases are TGTGCCAGCAGTTTAAATACCGAGCAGTACTTC. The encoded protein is CASSLNTEQYF.

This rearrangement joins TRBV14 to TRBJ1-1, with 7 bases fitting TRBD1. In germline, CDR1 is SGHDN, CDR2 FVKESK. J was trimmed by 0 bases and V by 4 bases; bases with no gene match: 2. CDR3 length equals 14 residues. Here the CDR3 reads CASSRQGMNTEAFF. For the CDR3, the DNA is TGTGCCAGCAGCCGACAGGGCATGAACACTGAAGCTTTCTTT. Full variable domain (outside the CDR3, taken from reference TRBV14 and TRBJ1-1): EAGVTQFPSHSVIEKGQTVTLRCDPISGHDNLYWYRRVMGKEIKFLLHFVKESKQDESGMPNNRFLAERTGGTYSTLKVQPAELEDSGVYFCASSRQGMNTEAFFGQGTRLTVV.